This note documents a single T cell receptor beta chain sequence. Clones were read by immunoSEQ multiplex PCR, and TCRdb kept only the in-frame ones, dropping some. Of 73,000 or so clones detected, 91% appear once; the ten largest clones hold over 0.65%. The data originate from a study of T cell changes during pregnancy in multiple sclerosis. Looked up from germline, CDR1 is MNHNS and CDR2 is SASEGT. This CDR3 has 15 amino acids. Trimming cost V 7 bases and J 0 bases; bases outside gene matches: 5. Sequences were derived from peripheral blood, sampled in the second trimester of pregnancy. The chain employs TRBV6-1 and TRBJ1-5, with TRBD1 matching over 8 bases. This receptor was obtained from a female donor with multiple sclerosis, enrolled in a pregnancy study. The DNA for the CDR3 is TGTGCCAGCATGACAGGGGCTTATAGCAATCAGCCCCAGCATTTT. This translates into CASMTGAYSNQPQHF.